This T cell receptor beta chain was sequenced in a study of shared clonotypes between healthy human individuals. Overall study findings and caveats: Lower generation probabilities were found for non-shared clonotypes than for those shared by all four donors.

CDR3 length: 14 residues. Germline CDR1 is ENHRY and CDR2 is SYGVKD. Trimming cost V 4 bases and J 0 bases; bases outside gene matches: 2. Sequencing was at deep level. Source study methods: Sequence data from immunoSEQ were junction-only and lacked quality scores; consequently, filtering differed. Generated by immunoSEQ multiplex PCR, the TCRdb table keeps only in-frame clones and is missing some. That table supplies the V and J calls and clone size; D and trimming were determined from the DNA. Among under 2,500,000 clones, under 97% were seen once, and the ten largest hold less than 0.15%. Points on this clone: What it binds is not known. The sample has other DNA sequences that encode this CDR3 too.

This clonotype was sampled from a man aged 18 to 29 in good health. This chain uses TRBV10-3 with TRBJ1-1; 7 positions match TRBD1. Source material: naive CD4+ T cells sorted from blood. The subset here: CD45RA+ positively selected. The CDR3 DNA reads TGTGCCATCAGTGGACAGGGCATGAACACTGAAGCTTTCTTT. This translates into CAISGQGMNTEAFF.